This TCR beta chain was identified during a study of T cell responses to AZD1222 COVID-19 vaccine. Study conclusions and caveats: The reported proportion of spike-specific TCRs targeting unmutated variant regions was nearly half. The study identified only 6 or 7 AZD1222 recipients as seropositive at baseline.

The repertoire was sequenced with immunoSEQ multiplex PCR; TCRdb's copy has only in-frame clones and lacks some. The sample shows roughly 150,000 clones, 85% to 95% of them seen only once. As concerns this clone: Antigen: not known.

The germline gives CDR1 MNHNS, CDR2 SASEGT. J was trimmed by 1 base and V by 1 base; bases with no gene match: 14. The CDR3 spans 19 residues. This receptor was identified in an adult who received the AZD1222 COVID-19 vaccine. The rearrangement uses TRBV6-1 and TRBJ1-2, with 8 bases lining up with TRBD1. The source material was peripheral blood, sampled 28 days after the second AZD1222 dose. CDR3 DNA sequence: TGTGCCAGCAGTGAAGTGGTAGCCGGGACAGGCCTGCTTAACTATGGCTACACCTTC. Protein product: CASSEVVAGTGLLNYGYTF.